Listed below are T cell receptor beta chains from one sample, sequenced in a study of T cells in localized non-small cell lung cancer. Assay used: immunoSEQ multiplex PCR; TCRdb lists only in-frame clones, some missing. The sample lists roughly 34,000 clones; roughly 90% were seen once. Sample: peripheral blood mononuclear cells, taken before any cancer treatment. Receptors originate from a man between 40 and 70 years old with stage III lung adenocarcinoma. CDR3s include the opening cysteine and the closing phenylalanine or tryptophan. D genes are given only for firm matches. Size values are once, few and many counts, or a class for expanded clones, and some rows have none.

j_call cdr3_length v_call clone_size d_call cdr3_aa cdr3_nt
TRBJ2-1 15 TRBV6-5 - TRBD2 CASSPGASGGYEQFF TGTGCCAGCAGCCCGGGGGCTAGCGGGGGGTATGAGCAGTTCTTC
TRBJ1-2 13 TRBV18 - TRBD1 CASSPGTGYGYTF TGTGCCAGCTCACCCGGGACAGGGTATGGCTACACCTTC
TRBJ1-1 14 TRBV11-2 - - CASSPLGHGTEAFF TGTGCCAGCAGCCCGCTGGGGCACGGCACTGAAGCTTTCTTT
TRBJ2-3 12 TRBV11-2 - - CASSRVRDTQYF TGTGCCAGCAGCCGCGTCCGGGATACGCAGTATTTT
TRBJ2-7 13 TRBV28 once - CASSVGGKYEQYF TGTGCCAGCAGTGTTGGGGGGAAGTACGAGCAGTACTTC
TRBJ2-7 14 TRBV7-2 - - CASSRPTDTYEQYF TGTGCCAGCAGCCGACCGACAGATACCTACGAGCAGTACTTC
TRBJ1-4 15 TRBV9 - - CASSSGTTTNEKLFF TGTGCCAGCAGCTCCGGTACCACAACTAATGAAAAACTGTTTTTT
TRBJ2-3 15 TRBV19 - - CASSPRRFEKDTQYF TGTGCCAGTAGTCCCCGCAGGTTTGAGAAAGATACGCAGTATTTT
TRBJ1-1 15 TRBV11-3 - TRBD1 CASSPGGTGNTEAFF TGTGCCAGCAGCCCCGGTGGGACAGGGAACACTGAAGCTTTCTTT
TRBJ1-1 11 TRBV7-9 few - CASSWGGEAFF TGTGCCAGCAGCTGGGGAGGGGAAGCTTTCTTT
TRBJ1-6 15 TRBV13 medium-sized - CASSSQGPYNSPLHF TGTGCCAGCAGCTCGCAGGGACCCTATAATTCACCCCTCCACTTT
TRBJ2-1 14 TRBV9 few - CASSVGGINNEQFF TGTGCCAGCAGCGTAGGGGGTATCAACAATGAGCAGTTCTTC
TRBJ2-2 16 TRBV7-9 - - CASSFTSNLASGELFF TGTGCCAGCAGCTTCACGAGCAACTTGGCAAGTGGGGAGCTGTTTTTT
TRBJ2-7 14 TRBV7-9 - - CASSLAAGTYEQYF TGTGCCAGCAGCTTAGCAGCGGGCACCTACGAGCAGTACTTC
TRBJ1-1 12 TRBV30 - - CAWSTGHVEAFF TGTGCCTGGAGTACCGGACACGTTGAAGCTTTCTTT
TRBJ1-4 15 TRBV6-5 - - CASSYSAGNNEKLFF TGTGCCAGCAGTTACTCGGCAGGGAATAATGAAAAACTGTTTTTT
TRBJ1-5 14 TRBV2 - - CASSELQGNQPQHF TGTGCCAGCAGCGAACTACAGGGCAATCAGCCCCAGCATTTT
TRBJ2-3 14 TRBV7-3 - - CASSLLGYTDTQYF TGTGCCAGCAGCTTACTGGGATACACAGATACGCAGTATTTT
TRBJ2-3 16 TRBV28 - - CASHPTRQYNLDTQYF TGTGCCAGCCATCCCACCCGGCAATACAACCTAGATACGCAGTATTTT
TRBJ2-1 16 TRBV5-5 - TRBD1 CASSSDRIISYNEQFF TGTGCCAGCAGCTCGGACAGGATAATCTCCTACAATGAGCAGTTCTTC
TRBJ2-1 16 TRBV6-6 - TRBD2 CASRLAGGGGLQEQFF TGTGCCAGCAGACTAGCGGGGGGGGGTGGATTGCAGGAGCAGTTCTTC
TRBJ2-1 10 TRBV20-1 once - CSVSPNEQFF TGCAGTGTCAGCCCTAATGAGCAGTTCTTC
TRBJ1-1 14 TRBV29-1 - - CSVVGGSTNTEAFF TGCAGCGTTGTCGGGGGCTCCACGAACACTGAAGCTTTCTTT
TRBJ1-2 11 TRBV28 - - CASSPPGGYTF TGTGCCAGCAGTCCCCCGGGAGGCTACACCTTC
TRBJ2-2 14 TRBV9 - - CASSVVDYTGELFF TGTGCCAGCAGCGTAGTGGATTACACCGGGGAGCTGTTTTTT
TRBJ1-6 13 TRBV14 few - CASAAGVRSPLHF TGTGCCAGCGCCGCGGGGGTTCGATCACCCCTCCACTTT
TRBJ2-5 14 TRBV13 - TRBD2 CASSPGGAVQTQYF TGTGCCAGCAGCCCCGGGGGGGCTGTACAGACCCAGTACTTC
TRBJ1-5 16 TRBV5-4 - TRBD1 CASSLRDRGLRQPQHF TGTGCCAGCAGCCTCCGGGACAGGGGGCTAAGGCAGCCCCAGCATTTT
TRBJ1-4 13 TRBV10-3 - - CAISETGTEKLFF TGTGCCATCAGTGAAACAGGGACTGAAAAACTGTTTTTT
TRBJ1-4 16 TRBV6-5 - - CASSYGRAGGNEKLFF TGTGCCAGCAGTTACGGCAGGGCAGGTGGTAATGAAAAACTGTTTTTT
TRBJ2-7 15 TRBV5-6 once TRBD1 CASSFGDRPHYEQYF TGTGCCAGCAGCTTCGGGGACAGGCCGCACTACGAGCAGTACTTC
TRBJ2-2 14 TRBV10-3 - TRBD1 CAIRNRGDTGELFF TGTGCCATCCGGAACAGGGGCGACACCGGGGAGCTGTTTTTT
TRBJ1-1 15 TRBV5-5 - TRBD1 CASSVNRGRNTEAFF TGTGCCAGCAGCGTTAACAGGGGTAGGAACACTGAAGCTTTCTTT
TRBJ2-5 15 TRBV2 - TRBD2 CASRRASGGQETQYF TGTGCCAGCAGGAGGGCTAGCGGGGGGCAAGAGACCCAGTACTTC
TRBJ2-4 15 TRBV9 - - CASSGEFGIGDIQYF TGTGCCAGCAGCGGAGAGTTTGGGATAGGCGACATTCAGTACTTC
TRBJ2-2 14 TRBV30 few - CAWTLGSNTGELFF TGTGCCTGGACCCTGGGGTCGAACACCGGGGAGCTGTTTTTT
TRBJ2-7 13 TRBV11-1 - - CASSLGSSYEQYF TGTGCCAGCAGCTTAGGTTCCAGCTACGAGCAGTACTTC
TRBJ2-5 13 TRBV5-4 - - CASSLGLEKTQYF TGTGCCAGCAGCTTGGGACTAGAAAAGACCCAGTACTTC
TRBJ1-1 16 TRBV4-1 - - CASSQDVGGGITEAFF TGCGCCAGCAGCCAAGATGTGGGAGGAGGTATCACTGAAGCTTTCTTT
TRBJ2-1 14 TRBV18 - - CASSPPSGSYEQFF TGTGCCAGCTCACCACCCTCAGGTTCTTATGAGCAGTTCTTC
TRBJ1-1 13 TRBV5-1 - - CASSLAGRGHAFF TGCGCCAGCAGCTTGGCCGGGAGGGGACACGCTTTCTTT
TRBJ2-1 12 TRBV7-9 - - CASSWEYNEQFF TGTGCCAGCAGCTGGGAATACAATGAGCAGTTCTTC
TRBJ2-2 19 TRBV28 - TRBD2 CASSPLRTSGGTNTGELFF TGTGCCAGCAGTCCCCTGAGGACTAGCGGGGGTACGAACACCGGGGAGCTGTTTTTT
TRBJ1-1 14 TRBV7-9 - - CASRLGGEDTEAFF TGTGCCAGCCGACTAGGGGGAGAGGACACTGAAGCTTTCTTT
TRBJ2-4 15 TRBV4-2 - - CASSLETGAKNIQYF TGTGCCAGCAGCCTAGAGACCGGAGCCAAAAACATTCAGTACTTC
TRBJ2-7 17 TRBV19 once TRBD2 CASSRLAGGPGAYEQYF TGTGCCAGTAGTAGACTAGCGGGGGGCCCTGGGGCCTACGAGCAGTACTTC